The 24 T cell receptor beta chains in this list originate from one sample, sequenced in a study of blood T cell repertoires in COVID-19. TCRdb keeps only in-frame clones here, not all; method: immunoSEQ multiplex PCR. The data contain more than 300,000 clones, 70% to 90% of them seen just once; the ten biggest clones take up more than 9%. The sequencing input was PBMCs or T cells enriched from blood (not recorded which). The source is a woman aged 18 to 35 who had recovered from COVID-19.

This chain joins TRBV9 and TRBJ1-3; D might be TRBD1 (6 bases). V lost 1 base, J lost 4 bases, and 15 bases lay in between. The CDR3 spans 16 residues. The germline CDR1 and CDR2 sequences are SGDLS and YYNGEE. This CDR3 is CASSVSQGYGGNTIYF. CDR3 nucleotide sequence: TGTGCCAGCAGCGTATCCCAGGGGTATGGCGGAAACACCATATATTTT.

The chain joins TRBV4-1 to TRBJ2-1; TRBD2 is a possible D gene (6 bases). CDR1 MGHRA and CDR2 YSYEKL come from the germline V gene. The V gene lost 1 base and the J gene lost 2 bases, with 12 bases spanning the gap. The length of the CDR3 is 16 residues. CDR3 residues: CASSQGGDFTYNEQFF. CDR3 bases: TGCGCCAGCAGCCAAGGCGGGGACTTTACCTACAATGAGCAGTTCTTC.

The chain links TRBV10-3 to TRBJ1-5; weak D call: TRBD1 (6 bases). V lost 9 bases, J lost 0 bases, and 9 bases lay in between. This CDR3 has 13 amino acids. The germline V gene has CDR1 ENHRY and CDR2 SYGVKD. The CDR3 nucleotides read TGTGCCATGGGGGCGGGTAGCAATCAGCCCCAGCATTTT. This translates into CAMGAGSNQPQHF.

The chain has TRBV6-5 and TRBJ1-2; perhaps TRBD1 as D (6 bases). The CDR3 loop spans 13 amino acids. Per germline, CDR1 MNHEY and CDR2 SVGAGI. Trimming took 8 bases from V and 3 from J, leaving 13 bases between them. The CDR3 here is CASLKPGDYGYTF. The CDR3 coding sequence is TGTGCCAGCCTGAAGCCAGGGGACTATGGCTACACCTTC.

This rearrangement joins TRBV3-1 (or the pseudogene TRBV3-2) to TRBJ1-5; D unclear. Germline-derived CDR1 and CDR2 are LGHDT and YNNKEL (reference sequence). Trimming stripped 1 base from V and 7 bases from J, with 8 bases between. CDR3 size: 13 residues. In DNA, the CDR3 is TGTGCCAGCAGCCAAGCTACGGAGCAGCCCCAGCATTTT. It is translated as CASSQATEQPQHF.

The V gene is TRBV7-9, the J gene TRBJ1-5, with D maybe TRBD1 (5 bases). V lost 0 bases, J lost 0 bases, and 9 bases lay in between. Germline V gene lookup returns CDR1 SEHNR and CDR2 FQNEAQ (reference sequence). This CDR3 is 16 amino acids long. CDR3 amino acids: CASSLATGHSNQPQHF. CDR3 bases: TGTGCCAGCAGCTTAGCTACAGGCCATAGCAATCAGCCCCAGCATTTT.

The chain recombines TRBV5-1 with TRBJ2-5, with 10 bases that match TRBD1. V lost 4 bases, J lost 0 bases, and 3 bases stayed unmatched. This CDR3 has 15 amino acids. Germline V gives CDR1 SGHRS, CDR2 YFSETQ. CDR3 bases: TGCGCCAGCAGCGTGGGACAGGGGTACCAAGAGACCCAGTACTTC. Translating it yields CASSVGQGYQETQYF.

Ten or more counts support this clone. The V gene is TRBV11-1, the J gene TRBJ1-2, with TRBD1 matching 7 bases. Trimming at V came to 5 bases and at J to 8 bases, leaving 11 bases not matched to a gene. Germline CDR1 reads SGHAT; CDR2 reads FQDESV (reference sequence). CDR3 length: 14 amino acids. CDR3 DNA sequence: TGTGCCAGCAGCCCGCTCGGGACAGTGAAGGGCTACACCTTC. It specifies CASSPLGTVKGYTF.

This rearrangement joins TRBV6-5 to TRBJ1-1; D ambiguous. There are 14 residues in the CDR3. The V gene's germline CDR1 is MNHEY and CDR2 SVGAGI. V dropped 2 bases and J dropped 1 base, with 8 bases sitting between them. CDR3 nucleotides: TGTGCCAGCAGTTACCAGGTGGCGAACACTGAAGCTTTCTTT. Translated: CASSYQVANTEAFF.

The rearrangement joins TRBV5-1 to TRBJ2-5; 7 nucleotides match TRBD2. With V trimmed by 1 base and J by 5 bases, 5 bases remained unmatched. In germline, CDR1 is SGHRS, CDR2 YFSETQ. The CDR3 spans 14 residues. CDR3: CASSLLGEGETQYF. The CDR3 region has the DNA TGCGCCAGCAGCTTGTTGGGGGAGGGCGAGACCCAGTACTTC.

The rearrangement joins TRBV12-3 or TRBV12-4 to TRBJ1-1; no clear D. CDR3 size: 13 residues. Trimming took 8 bases from V and 1 from J, leaving 11 bases between them. In nucleotides, the CDR3 is TGTGCCAGCGGAGGGCGGAGGAACACTGAAGCTTTCTTT. It is translated as CASGGRRNTEAFF.

The CDR3 sequence: CASSQEIQGFGYTF. The CDR3 DNA follows: TGTGCCAGCAGCCAAGAAATACAGGGTTTTGGCTACACCTTC. This chain joins TRBV14 and TRBJ1-2, with D perhaps matching TRBD1 (6 bases). Germline V gene sequence: CDR1 SGHDN, CDR2 FVKESK. The CDR3 sequence is 14 residues long. The V gene lost 0 bases and the J gene lost 7 bases, with 12 bases spanning the gap.

V gene TRBV5-4 combines with J gene TRBJ2-2; 14 bases agree with TRBD2. Germline V gene data show CDR1 as SGHNT and CDR2 as YYREEE (reference sequence). CDR3 size: 18 residues. Unmatched junction bases numbered 5, after V lost 3 bases and J lost 1 base. The CDR3 nucleotides read TGTGCCAGCAGCTGGGGACTAGCGGGAGAAGGGAACACCGGGGAGCTGTTTTTT. Protein product: CASSWGLAGEGNTGELFF.

This sequence joins TRBV6-5 and TRBJ1-1; D gene unclear. Germline CDR1 reads MNHEY; CDR2 reads SVGAGI. This CDR3 comprises 14 residues. Trimming removed 6 bases from V and 0 bases from J, with 11 bases in between. The CDR3 reads CASSPQRVNTEAFF. The CDR3 nucleotides are TGTGCCAGCAGCCCACAGAGAGTGAACACTGAAGCTTTCTTT.

The chain employs TRBV19 and TRBJ1-2; D is perhaps TRBD1 (6 bases). V was trimmed by 5 bases and J by 7 bases, leaving 17 bases between them. This CDR3 contains 14 residues. Germline CDR1 reads LNHDA; CDR2 reads SQIVND (reference sequence). The CDR3 region is CASSSGTLHIGYTF. CDR3 sequence (DNA): TGTGCCAGTAGTTCCGGGACACTTCATATTGGCTACACCTTC.

The chain joins TRBV10-3 to TRBJ2-3, with no clear D. V gave up 3 bases and J gave up 0 bases, with 10 bases separating them. Germline CDR1 ENHRY, CDR2 SYGVKD. The CDR3 loop spans 15 amino acids. Here the CDR3 reads CAISDATQSTDTQYF. DNA for the CDR3: TGTGCCATCAGTGACGCGACACAGAGCACAGATACGCAGTATTTT.

The rearrangement joins TRBV19 to TRBJ1-6; perhaps TRBD1 as D (6 bases). Deletions cut 1 base from V and 11 bases from J, with 6 bases between. The germline V gene has CDR1 LNHDA and CDR2 SQIVND (reference sequence). The CDR3 length is 12 residues. The CDR3: CASSIGGPPLHF. The CDR3 nucleotides read TGTGCCAGTAGTATAGGGGGGCCACCCCTCCACTTT.

The chain has TRBV7-8 and TRBJ2-7; 10 bases fit TRBD1. V was clipped by 2 bases and J by 4 bases; unmatched bases: 5. Germline-derived CDR1 and CDR2 are SGHVS and FQNEAQ. The CDR3 sequence is 15 residues long. CDR3 sequence: CASSLSGQGLYEQYF. For the CDR3, the DNA is TGTGCCAGCAGCTTATCGGGACAGGGGTTGTACGAGCAGTACTTC.

Only a few counts were recorded for this clone. The V gene is TRBV5-1, the J gene TRBJ1-2; possibly TRBD1 for D (6 bases). Germline CDR1 SGHRS, CDR2 YFSETQ. The CDR3 sequence is 14 residues long. With 4 bases removed from V and 8 bases from J, the gap between germline ends came to 18 bases. The CDR3 DNA reads TGCGCCAGCAGCGCGCCCGGACAGCCTGTCGGCTACACCTTC. As protein: CASSAPGQPVGYTF.

The V call is TRBV2, the J call TRBJ2-2; D is unclear. Germline V gene data show CDR1 as SNHLY and CDR2 as FYNNEI. Trimming pared 3 bases from V and 0 bases from J, leaving 11 bases between. The CDR3 is 16 residues long. CDR3 nucleotides: TGTGCCAGCAGTGATTTTGTCAGCGCGAACACCGGGGAGCTGTTTTTT. Its protein is CASSDFVSANTGELFF.

This clone has just a few counts. The chain carries TRBV27 and TRBJ1-2; D remains ambiguous. CDR3 length: 13 residues. Per the germline V gene, CDR1 is MNHEY and CDR2 is SMNVEV (reference sequence). V lost 3 bases, J lost 4 bases, and 9 bases lay in between. The CDR3 loop reads CASSFGSSYGYTF. The CDR3 DNA reads TGTGCCAGCAGTTTTGGCAGTTCCTATGGCTACACCTTC.

The chain employs TRBV19 and TRBJ1-6; tentatively, D is TRBD1 (6 bases). The CDR3 is made up of 13 amino acids. Trimming removed 6 bases at V and 9 bases at J, with 12 bases between. Per germline, CDR1 LNHDA and CDR2 SQIVND (reference sequence). CDR3 sequence: CASRGTISSPLHF. The CDR3 coding sequence is TGTGCCAGTAGAGGGACAATAAGTTCACCCCTCCACTTT.

This chain links TRBV28 with TRBJ1-5; TRBD1 agrees at 7 bases. J was trimmed by 2 bases and V by 2 bases; bases with no gene match: 3. The CDR3 is 15 residues long. In germline, CDR1 is MDHEN, CDR2 SYDVKM. CDR3 in amino acids: CASSLGQAGNQPQHF. The CDR3 region has the DNA TGTGCCAGCAGTTTAGGACAGGCAGGCAATCAGCCCCAGCATTTT.

This sequence joins TRBV3-1 (or the pseudogene TRBV3-2) and TRBJ1-5; D unclear. Germline CDR1 and CDR2: LGHDT and YNNKEL (reference sequence). The germline V and J ends were trimmed by 0 bases and 7 bases, with 7 bases remaining between them. The CDR3 contains 13 residues. CDR3 nucleotides: TGTGCCAGCAGCCAAGATAGCGACCAGCCCCAGCATTTT. This translates into CASSQDSDQPQHF.